The 2 T cell receptor beta chains given below trace back to one sample, sequenced in a study of T-cell reconstitution after alpha-beta-depleted transplantation in children. A library of TCRbeta sequences, prepared with unique molecular identifiers, was generated. Via MiXCR, TCRdb re-called the PCR reads, giving one row per CDR3 protein. The data show about 360,000 distinct CDR3 sequences, 13% seen once. This specimen was PBMCs, taken from the stem cell graft. These receptors were collected from a human donor who donated a stem cell graft to a child with Fanconi anemia.

On this clonotype itself: In this CDR3 the conserved last residue, phenylalanine or tryptophan, is missing, so a read error is likely. The genes are TRBV29-1 and TRBJ1-1; perhaps TRBD1 as D (6 bases). This CDR3 comprises 14 residues. The ends were cut back, 5 bases at V and 4 bases at J, with 17 bases in the middle. Germline CDR1 and CDR2: SQVTM and ANQGSEA. The CDR3: CSVRAGDGGTEAFI. The DNA of the CDR3 is TGCAGCGTTAGGGCAGGGGATGGGGGCACTGAAGCTTTCATT.

The chain joins TRBV20-1 to TRBJ2-1; 13 nucleotides line up with TRBD2. The CDR3 is 17 residues long. V lost 6 bases and J lost 0; bases outside the gene matches: 8. Germline V gene sequence: CDR1 DFQATT, CDR2 SNEGSKA (reference sequence). The DNA for the CDR3 is TGCAGTGCGGGAGGACTAGCGGGGGTTAGCTCCTACAATGAGCAGTTCTTC. This translates into CSAGGLAGVSSYNEQFF.